One and the same sample provided the 7 T cell receptor beta chains below, sequenced in a study of blood T cell repertoires in COVID-19. Produced via immunoSEQ multiplex PCR; TCRdb's table is partial and in-frame only. The sample lists about 330,000 clones; approximately 88% were seen once. Source material: PBMCs or T cells enriched from blood (not recorded which). These receptors were obtained from a man aged 25 to 40 who had recovered from COVID-19.

The chain employs TRBV11-3 and TRBJ2-5; D is ambiguous. Germline V gene data show CDR1 as SGHNT and CDR2 as YENEEA. CDR3 size: 13 residues. The V end lost 3 bases, the J end lost 2 bases, and 7 bases lay between the germline ends. This CDR3 is CASSFEQQETQYF. CDR3 bases: TGTGCCAGCAGCTTTGAACAGCAAGAGACCCAGTACTTC. The entire variable domain, with the rest obtained from reference TRBV11-3 and TRBJ2-5, is as follows: EAGVVQSPRYKIIEKKQPVAFWCNPISGHNTLYWYLQNLGQGPELLIRYENEEAVDDSQLPKDRFSAERLKGVDSTLKIQPAELGDSAVYLCASSFEQQETQYFGPGTRLLVL.

The chain couples TRBV5-1 to TRBJ1-4; tentatively, D is TRBD1 (6 bases). The CDR3 covers 15 residues. Germline assignment: CDR1 SGHRS and CDR2 YFSETQ. V dropped 3 bases and J dropped 3 bases, with 12 bases sitting between them. CDR3 protein: CASSSDSTPNEKLFF. CDR3 nucleotides: TGCGCCAGCAGCTCGGACAGTACCCCTAATGAAAAACTGTTTTTT.

The chain uses TRBV21-1 and TRBJ1-5. TRBV21-1 is given as a pseudogene. The length of the CDR3 is 16 residues. The CDR3 here is CASSTRGSGDNQPQHF. The CDR3 DNA reads as TGTGCCAGCAGCACCCGTGGATCGGGGGACAATCAGCCCCAGCATTTT.

The chain has TRBV27 and TRBJ2-7; TRBD2 might be the D (6 bases). Per the germline V gene, CDR1 is MNHEY and CDR2 is SMNVEV (reference sequence). This CDR3 comprises 12 residues. Trimming pared 8 bases from V and 0 bases from J, leaving 8 bases between. The CDR3 region is CASGLSSYEQYF. CDR3 nucleotides: TGTGCCAGCGGACTAAGCTCCTACGAGCAGTACTTC.

This clone occurred once. V usage is TRBV9 and J usage is TRBJ2-2; 9 bases are shared with TRBD2. Germline CDR1 reads SGDLS; CDR2 reads YYNGEE. The CDR3 is 15 amino acids. The V segment lost 5 bases and the J segment 6 bases; nucleotides outside the gene matches: 8. CDR3: CASRIGAGGPGELFF. CDR3 in DNA: TGTGCCAGCAGGATAGGAGCGGGGGGTCCCGGGGAGCTGTTTTTT.

In the case of this clone: Other DNA sequences of this sample code for an identical CDR3. The chain uses TRBV11-2 and TRBJ1-2, with 7 bases lining up with TRBD1. Germline lookup yields CDR1 SGHAT and CDR2 FQNNGV. The CDR3 loop spans 13 amino acids. The V gene end was trimmed by 1 base and the J gene end by 5 bases; junction bases not matched to a gene: 1. The CDR3 DNA sequence: TGTGCCAGCAGCTTAGGACAGGGTTATGGCTACACCTTC. Its translation is CASSLGQGYGYTF.

The V and J genes are TRBV7-2 and TRBJ1-3, with D perhaps TRBD1 (6 bases). The length of the CDR3 is 15 residues. V lost 1 base and J lost 5, with 12 bases in between. Per germline, CDR1 SGHTA and CDR2 FQGNSA. CDR3 in amino acids: CASSLGGQRRNTIYF. For the CDR3, the DNA is TGTGCCAGCAGCTTAGGAGGACAGAGACGAAACACCATATATTTT.